One sample yielded the 28 T cell receptor beta chains listed below, sequenced in a study of OX40 agonist ivuxolimab in advanced cancers. The table came from immunoSEQ multiplex PCR; TCRdb's copy has only in-frame clones and leaves some out. The data show about 53,000 clones, about 79% seen once. Sample: CD4+ or CD8+ T cells sorted from blood, taken in a trial of the OX40 agonist ivuxolimab. The receptors stem from an adult with an advanced solid tumor such as melanoma, head and neck, liver or kidney cancer.

The genes are TRBV20-1 and TRBJ1-1; unclear D gene. The germline V gene encodes CDR1 DFQATT and CDR2 SNEGSKA (reference sequence). The CDR3 spans 11 residues. V lost 6 bases to trimming and J lost 0 bases, with 5 bases between them. The CDR3 coding sequence is TGCAGTGCAGACCTGAACACTGAAGCTTTCTTT. Its translation: CSADLNTEAFF.

This clone was counted a single time. This chain connects TRBV4-1 to TRBJ1-5; 9 bases are shared with TRBD1. Trimming cost V 1 base and J 9 bases; bases outside gene matches: 13. CDR3 length equals 17 residues. CDR1 MGHRA and CDR2 YSYEKL come from the germline V gene. CDR3: CASSQGRTGAYLGPQHF. For the CDR3, the DNA is TGCGCCAGCAGCCAAGGGCGGACAGGGGCCTACTTGGGGCCCCAGCATTTT.

This chain links TRBV11-2 with TRBJ2-7, with 9 bases that match TRBD1. Germline lookup yields CDR1 SGHAT and CDR2 FQNNGV. The CDR3 totals 12 residues. The J segment lost 11 bases and the V segment lost 5 bases, leaving 7 bases of the junction unmatched. The CDR3: CASSPTTGGKYF. Written as DNA, the CDR3 is TGTGCCAGCAGCCCTACGACAGGGGGGAAGTACTTC.

This chain links TRBV2 with TRBJ1-1; D uncertain. From germline, CDR1 is SNHLY and CDR2 FYNNEI. CDR3 length equals 10 residues. CDR3 sequence (DNA): TGTCTCCGGGTGGACACTGAAGCTTTCTTT. This translates into CLRVDTEAFF.

This chain uses TRBV25-1 with TRBJ2-4; TRBD1 is a possible D gene (6 bases). The ends were cut back, 6 bases at V and 2 bases at J, with 8 bases in the middle. This CDR3 has 13 amino acids. The germline V gene encodes CDR1 MGHDK and CDR2 SYGVNS. CDR3 DNA: TGTGCCAGCAGGGGGGCATCCAAAAACATTCAGTACTTC. Its translation: CASRGASKNIQYF.

The chain has TRBV7-9 and TRBJ2-2; no firm D call. This CDR3 region has 12 residues. Trimming removed 5 bases at V and 8 bases at J, with 9 bases between. The germline CDR1 and CDR2 sequences are SEHNR and FQNEAQ (reference sequence). CDR3 nucleotides: TGTGCCAGCAGCCGGAGTAGGGGGGAGCTGTTTTTT. As protein: CASSRSRGELFF.

A few counts support this clone. The chain carries TRBV5-1 and TRBJ2-3, with a tentative D call TRBD2 (5 bases). Germline CDR1 and CDR2: SGHRS and YFSETQ. V was trimmed by 4 bases and J by 4 bases, leaving 28 bases between them. The CDR3 is 19 residues long. Written as DNA, the CDR3 is TGCGCCAGCAGCAGACCGCGGACTTCCGACAACACACAAGCAGATACGCAGTATTTT. Translation gives CASSRPRTSDNTQADTQYF.

V and J are TRBV5-1 and TRBJ2-3; TRBD2 agrees at 7 bases. Losses at the gene ends were 2 bases for V and 4 bases for J; bases not matched to a gene: 4. The V gene's germline CDR1 is SGHRS and CDR2 YFSETQ. The CDR3 runs to 14 residues. The CDR3 protein is CASSFSGGPDTQYF. The CDR3, as DNA: TGCGCCAGCAGCTTCTCGGGAGGACCAGATACGCAGTATTTT.

This clone appeared a single time. This chain uses TRBV29-1 with TRBJ1-1; D perhaps matches TRBD1 (5 bases). Trimming took off 8 bases at V and 2 bases at J, with 18 bases between the two ends. This CDR3 has 14 amino acids. From germline, CDR1 is SQVTM and CDR2 ANQGSEA. CDR3 nucleotide sequence: TGCAGCACAAATCCCGGGACGGTTAACACTGAAGCTTTCTTT. This encodes CSTNPGTVNTEAFF.

The genes are TRBV2 and TRBJ2-7; D is unresolved. The CDR3 covers 12 residues. Germline V gene lookup returns CDR1 SNHLY and CDR2 FYNNEI. V was clipped by 6 bases and J by 4 bases, with 10 bases between them. Here the CDR3 reads CASRKDGYEQYF. Written as DNA, the CDR3 is TGTGCCAGCAGAAAAGACGGGTACGAGCAGTACTTC.

V gene TRBV18 combines with J gene TRBJ1-5; TRBD1 aligns across 9 bases. The CDR3 is 18 amino acids. Trimming cost V 5 bases and J 4 bases; bases outside gene matches: 15. Germline CDR1 KGHSH, CDR2 LQKENI. The CDR3 loop is CASSTIAGTGTGNQPQHF. The CDR3 coding sequence is TGTGCCAGCTCAACTATTGCGGGCACCGGGACAGGGAATCAGCCCCAGCATTTT.

The rearrangement links TRBV11-2 to TRBJ1-3; D not resolved. The germline V gene encodes CDR1 SGHAT and CDR2 FQNNGV. V lost 6 bases to trimming and J lost 9 bases, with 15 bases between them. CDR3 size: 13 residues. The CDR3 reads CASRMQDGGTIYF. Here the CDR3 DNA reads TGTGCCAGCAGGATGCAGGATGGTGGCACCATATATTTT.

The J gene is TRBJ1-4, the V gene TRBV5-1; 7 bases agree with TRBD1. The germline V gene encodes CDR1 SGHRS and CDR2 YFSETQ. Germline trimming cut 2 bases from V and 8 bases from J; bases unmatched to any gene: 9. CDR3 length: 15 residues. The CDR3 DNA is TGCGCCAGCAGCTTACGTAAGGGGGCGCACGAAAAACTGTTTTTT. Amino acid sequence: CASSLRKGAHEKLFF.

The V call is TRBV30, the J call TRBJ2-5, with 11 nucleotides matching TRBD2. The CDR3 has 15 residues. From germline, CDR1 is GTSNPN and CDR2 SVGIG (reference sequence). V was pared by 2 bases and J by 2 bases, with 4 bases of the junction left unmatched. In DNA, the CDR3 is TGTGCCTGGAGTACCGGACTAGCGGGTCAAGAGACCCAGTACTTC. Amino acid sequence: CAWSTGLAGQETQYF. Filled out from reference TRBV30 and TRBJ2-5, the complete variable domain reads SQTIHQWPATLVQPVGSPLSLECTVEGTSNPNLYWYRQAAGRGLQLLFYSVGIGQISSEVPQNLSASRPQDRQFILSSKKLLLSDSGFYLCAWSTGLAGQETQYFGPGTRLLVL.

V usage is TRBV18 and J usage is TRBJ1-2; D is possibly TRBD1 (5 bases). The CDR3 has 14 residues. Between the trimmed V and J ends, which lost 1 base and 3 bases, there was a span of 9 bases. Germline values: CDR1 KGHSH, CDR2 LQKENI. In DNA form, the CDR3 reads TGTGCCAGCTCACCACGCAGGGATGACTATGGCTACACCTTC. This translates into CASSPRRDDYGYTF.

This rearrangement joins TRBV18 to TRBJ2-2, with D perhaps matching TRBD1 (5 bases). CDR1 and CDR2 (germline): KGHSH, LQKENI. CDR3 length: 15 amino acids. V lost 3 bases, J lost 4 bases, and 12 bases lay in between. CDR3 residues: CASSPRQMGTGELFF. The CDR3 bases are TGTGCCAGCTCACCCCGACAGATGGGCACCGGGGAGCTGTTTTTT.

The chain combines TRBV6-4 with TRBJ2-7, with 14 bases identical to TRBD2. The CDR3 has 17 amino acids. Germline trimming cut 6 bases from V and 6 bases from J; bases unmatched to any gene: 13. In germline, CDR1 is MRHNA, CDR2 SNTAGT. The CDR3 sequence: CASREGGLAGDSSEQYF. The CDR3 nucleotides are TGTGCCAGCAGGGAGGGGGGACTAGCGGGAGATTCTAGCGAGCAGTACTTC.

A word on this clone: A much larger clone is a single base away; this may be a read error. This rearrangement joins TRBV11-3 to TRBJ2-7; 8 bases line up with TRBD2. The germline gives CDR1 SGHNT, CDR2 YENEEA. The CDR3 is 14 residues long. V dropped 8 bases and J dropped 3; count of bases not matched to a gene: 9. The CDR3 spells CASHRRGGFYEQYF. CDR3 DNA: TGTGCCAGCCACCGACGGGGGGGGTTCTACGAGCAGTACTTC.

CDR3 nucleotide sequence: TGTGCCAGCAGCTTAAGCGGGACTAGCACAGATACGCAGTATTTT. It is translated as CASSLSGTSTDTQYF. The V gene is TRBV11-2, the J gene TRBJ2-3; 7 bases map to TRBD2. The CDR3 runs 15 residues. After removal of 2 bases from V and 0 bases from J, the junction contained 2 bases not matched to a gene. The germline CDR1 and CDR2 sequences are SGHAT and FQNNGV.

The chain has TRBV6-5 and TRBJ2-3; D could derive from TRBD1 or TRBD2 (5 bases each). This CDR3 has 14 residues. V lost 5 bases and J lost 0, with 9 bases in between. The V gene's germline CDR1 is MNHEY and CDR2 SVGAGI. This chain's CDR3 is CASSPGRSTDTQYF. The CDR3 DNA follows: TGTGCCAGCAGTCCGGGACGGAGCACAGATACGCAGTATTTT.

The chain employs TRBV29-1 and TRBJ2-6; TRBD1 might be the D (6 bases). Between the trimmed V and J ends, which lost 5 bases and 0 bases, there was a span of 11 bases. Germline assignment: CDR1 SQVTM and CDR2 ANQGSEA. There are 15 residues in the CDR3. The CDR3: CSVRQVTSGANVLTF. The CDR3 nucleotides are TGCAGCGTTCGACAGGTGACCTCTGGGGCCAACGTCCTGACTTTC.

This sequence joins TRBV7-9 and TRBJ1-6; 7 bases are a match to TRBD1. Germline V CDR1 and CDR2: SEHNR, FQNEAQ (reference sequence). The V segment lost 6 bases and the J segment 0 bases; nucleotides outside the gene matches: 2. The CDR3 spans 15 residues. As DNA, the CDR3 is TGTGCCAGCAGAGACAGGGACTCCTATAATTCACCCCTCCACTTT. Protein product: CASRDRDSYNSPLHF.

This chain links TRBV7-3 with TRBJ2-7; 7 bases map to TRBD1. Unmatched junction bases numbered 9, after V lost 5 bases and J lost 2 bases. This CDR3 region has 15 residues. In germline, CDR1 is SGHTA, CDR2 FQGTGA. The CDR3 reads CASSTRGGYTYEQYF. For the CDR3, the DNA is TGTGCCAGCAGCACCCGAGGGGGCTACACCTACGAGCAGTACTTC.

The rearrangement links TRBV19 to TRBJ2-7, with D possibly matching TRBD2 (7 bases). Looked up from germline, CDR1 is LNHDA and CDR2 is SQIVND (reference sequence). CDR3 length equals 14 residues. Trimming took 6 bases from V and 1 from J, leaving 13 bases between them. This CDR3 reads CASSWGGASYEQYF. Written as DNA, the CDR3 is TGTGCCAGTAGCTGGGGGGGCGCTTCCTACGAGCAGTACTTC.

This clone was found a few times. This chain connects TRBV7-2 to TRBJ2-5, with D tentatively TRBD1 or TRBD2 (6 bases each). Trimming took off 5 bases at V and 5 bases at J, with 12 bases between the two ends. The CDR3 runs to 13 residues. Germline CDR1 and CDR2: SGHTA and FQGNSA. CDR3 sequence (DNA): TGTGCCAGCAGCCGACAGGCGGGGGAGACCCAGTACTTC. This translates into CASSRQAGETQYF.

The V and J genes are TRBV4-2 and TRBJ2-1, with 8 bases fitting TRBD2. The CDR3 runs 15 residues. CDR1 is LGHNA, CDR2 YNFKEQ, per germline. The ends lost 2 bases at V and 7 bases at J; junction bases unmatched: 7. The CDR3 DNA sequence: TGTGCCAGCAGCCAACCGGGACTAGAGAGGAATGAGCAGTTCTTC. It translates to CASSQPGLERNEQFF.

The chain carries TRBV5-8 and TRBJ1-2; D is undetermined. Germline lookup yields CDR1 SGHTS and CDR2 YDEGEE. The CDR3 covers 12 residues. Trimming shortened V by 2 bases and J by 5 bases, and 7 bases separated the two germline ends. In DNA, the CDR3 is TGTGCCAGCAGCTTCTCACGGTATGGCTACACCTTC. Protein product: CASSFSRYGYTF.

The chain joins TRBV29-1 to TRBJ1-2; D remains ambiguous. Trimming cost V 0 bases and J 6 bases, with 5 bases left between them. CDR3 length: 11 residues. Germline V lookup: CDR1 SQVTM, CDR2 ANQGSEA. CDR3 sequence reads: CSVEDWDGYTF. Here the CDR3 DNA reads TGCAGCGTTGAAGATTGGGATGGCTACACCTTC. Using reference TRBV29-1 and TRBJ1-2 for the parts outside the CDR3, the full variable domain is SAVISQKPSRDICQRGTSLTIQCQVDSQVTMMFWYRQQPGQSLTLIATANQGSEATYESGFVIDKFPISRPNLTFSTLTVSNMSPEDSSIYLCSVEDWDGYTFGSGTRLTVV.